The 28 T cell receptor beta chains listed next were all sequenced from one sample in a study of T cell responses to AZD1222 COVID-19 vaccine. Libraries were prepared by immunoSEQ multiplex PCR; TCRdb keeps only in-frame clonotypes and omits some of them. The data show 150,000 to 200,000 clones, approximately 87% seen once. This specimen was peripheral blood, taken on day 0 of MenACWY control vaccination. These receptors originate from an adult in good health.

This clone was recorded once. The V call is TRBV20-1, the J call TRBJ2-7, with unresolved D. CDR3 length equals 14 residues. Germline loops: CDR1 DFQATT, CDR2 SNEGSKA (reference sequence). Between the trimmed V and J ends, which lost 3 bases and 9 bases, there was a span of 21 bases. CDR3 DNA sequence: TGCAGTGCTAGTTCCCAGGAAGCTACGAGTGGGCAGTACTTC. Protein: CSASSQEATSGQYF.

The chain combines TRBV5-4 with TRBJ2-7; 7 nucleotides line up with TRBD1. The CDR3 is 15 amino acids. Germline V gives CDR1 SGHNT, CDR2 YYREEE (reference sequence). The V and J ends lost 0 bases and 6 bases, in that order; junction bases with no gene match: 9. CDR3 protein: CASSLASKGAGEQYF. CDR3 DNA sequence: TGTGCCAGCAGCTTGGCCTCTAAGGGGGCGGGCGAGCAGTACTTC.

The CDR3 nucleotides read TGTGCCAGCAGTTCCCGTCGGTCCCAGCATTTT. It encodes CASSSRRSQHF. The V and J genes are TRBV6-5 and TRBJ1-5; D gene unclear. The CDR3 is 11 residues long. V lost 4 bases to trimming and J lost 11 bases, with 9 bases between them. CDR1 and CDR2 (germline): MNHEY, SVGAGI.

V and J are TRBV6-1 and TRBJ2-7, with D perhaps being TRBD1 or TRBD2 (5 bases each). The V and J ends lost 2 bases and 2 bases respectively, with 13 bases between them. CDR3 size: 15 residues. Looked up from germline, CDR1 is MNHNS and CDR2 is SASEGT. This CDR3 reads CASSERGAGTYEQYF. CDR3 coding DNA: TGTGCCAGCAGTGAAAGAGGGGCAGGGACCTACGAGCAGTACTTC.

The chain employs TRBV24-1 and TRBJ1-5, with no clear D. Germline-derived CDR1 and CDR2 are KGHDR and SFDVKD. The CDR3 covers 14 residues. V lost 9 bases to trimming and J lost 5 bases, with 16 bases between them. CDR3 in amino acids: CATSGPGGDQPQHF. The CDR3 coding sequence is TGTGCCACCTCGGGTCCAGGAGGAGATCAGCCCCAGCATTTT.

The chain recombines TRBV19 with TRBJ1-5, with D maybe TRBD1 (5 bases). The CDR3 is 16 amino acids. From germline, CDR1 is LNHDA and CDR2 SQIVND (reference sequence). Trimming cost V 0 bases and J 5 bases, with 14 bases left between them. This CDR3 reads CASSIDEPGRHQPQHF. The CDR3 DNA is TGTGCCAGTAGTATAGACGAGCCAGGGAGGCATCAGCCCCAGCATTTT. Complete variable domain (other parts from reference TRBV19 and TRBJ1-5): DGGITQSPKYLFRKEGQNVTLSCEQNLNHDAMYWYRQDPGQGLRLIYYSQIVNDFQKGDIAEGYSVSREKKESFPLTVTSAQKNPTAFYLCASSIDEPGRHQPQHFGDGTRLSIL.

In DNA, the CDR3 is TGTGCCACCAGTTTTCTCGCGGGAGGGCGGGATGAGCAGTTCTTC. This gives the protein CATSFLAGGRDEQFF. The chain combines TRBV24-1 with TRBJ2-1; 9 nucleotides match TRBD2. The CDR3 extends over 15 amino acids. Losses at the gene ends were 6 bases for V and 8 bases for J; bases not matched to a gene: 10. CDR1 KGHDR and CDR2 SFDVKD come from the germline V gene.

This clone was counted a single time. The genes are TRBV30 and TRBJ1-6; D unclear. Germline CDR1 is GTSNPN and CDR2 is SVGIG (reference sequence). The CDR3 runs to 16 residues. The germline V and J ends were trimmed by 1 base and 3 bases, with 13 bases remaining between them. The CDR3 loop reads CAWSANRLDYNSPLHF. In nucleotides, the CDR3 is TGTGCCTGGAGTGCTAACCGGCTCGACTATAATTCACCCCTCCACTTT. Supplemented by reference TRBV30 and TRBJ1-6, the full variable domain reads SQTIHQWPATLVQPVGSPLSLECTVEGTSNPNLYWYRQAAGRGLQLLFYSVGIGQISSEVPQNLSASRPQDRQFILSSKKLLLSDSGFYLCAWSANRLDYNSPLHFGNGTRLTVT.

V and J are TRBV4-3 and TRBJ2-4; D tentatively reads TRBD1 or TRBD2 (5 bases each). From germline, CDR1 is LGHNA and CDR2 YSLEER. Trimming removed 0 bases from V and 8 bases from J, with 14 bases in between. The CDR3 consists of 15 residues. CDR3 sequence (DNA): TGCGCCAGCAGCCAAGATGGACGTATGGGGGACATTCAGTACTTC. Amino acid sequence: CASSQDGRMGDIQYF.

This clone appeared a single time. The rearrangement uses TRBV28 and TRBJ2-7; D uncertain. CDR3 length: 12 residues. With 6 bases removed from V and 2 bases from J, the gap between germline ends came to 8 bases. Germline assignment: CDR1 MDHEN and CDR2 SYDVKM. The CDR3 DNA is TGTGCCAGCAGCCCAGCCGCCTACGAGCAGTACTTC. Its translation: CASSPAAYEQYF. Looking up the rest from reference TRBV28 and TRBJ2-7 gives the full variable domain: DVKVTQSSRYLVKRTGEKVFLECVQDMDHENMFWYRQDPGLGLRLIYFSYDVKMKEKGDIPEGYSVSREKKERFSLILESASTNQTSMYLCASSPAAYEQYFGPGTRLTVT.

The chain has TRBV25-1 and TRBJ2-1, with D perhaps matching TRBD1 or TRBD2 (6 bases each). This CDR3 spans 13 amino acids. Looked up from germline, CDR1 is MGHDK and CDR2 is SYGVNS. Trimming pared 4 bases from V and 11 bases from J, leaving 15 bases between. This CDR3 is CASSGPWGAQQFF. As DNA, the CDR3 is TGTGCCAGCAGTGGGCCGTGGGGGGCCCAGCAGTTCTTC.

The CDR3 protein is CASSLDRGNYGYTF. In nucleotides, the CDR3 is TGTGCCAGCAGCTTGGACAGGGGTAACTATGGCTACACCTTC. V gene TRBV5-6 combines with J gene TRBJ1-2; 7 bases align to TRBD1. Germline CDR1 reads SGHDT; CDR2 reads YYEEEE. The CDR3 length is 14 residues. V lost 0 bases to trimming and J lost 1 base; unmatched junction nucleotides: 0.

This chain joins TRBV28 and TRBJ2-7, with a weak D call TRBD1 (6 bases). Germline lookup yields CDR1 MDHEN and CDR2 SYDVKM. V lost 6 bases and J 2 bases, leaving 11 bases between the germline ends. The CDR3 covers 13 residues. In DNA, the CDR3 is TGTGCCAGCAGCCTAGGGGGAACCTACGAGCAGTACTTC. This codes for CASSLGGTYEQYF.

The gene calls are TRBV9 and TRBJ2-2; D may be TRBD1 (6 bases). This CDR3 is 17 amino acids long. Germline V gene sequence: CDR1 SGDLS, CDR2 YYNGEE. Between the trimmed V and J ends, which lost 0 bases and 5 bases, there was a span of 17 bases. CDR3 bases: TGTGCCAGCAGCGTAGCCGGGACAACCATTGGTACCGGGGAGCTGTTTTTT. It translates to CASSVAGTTIGTGELFF.

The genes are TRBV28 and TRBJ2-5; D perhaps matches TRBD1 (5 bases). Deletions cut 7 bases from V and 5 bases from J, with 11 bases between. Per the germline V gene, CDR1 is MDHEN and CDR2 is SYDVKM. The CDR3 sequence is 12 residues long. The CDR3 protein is CASTGSWETQYF. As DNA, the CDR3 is TGTGCCAGCACAGGGTCGTGGGAGACCCAGTACTTC.

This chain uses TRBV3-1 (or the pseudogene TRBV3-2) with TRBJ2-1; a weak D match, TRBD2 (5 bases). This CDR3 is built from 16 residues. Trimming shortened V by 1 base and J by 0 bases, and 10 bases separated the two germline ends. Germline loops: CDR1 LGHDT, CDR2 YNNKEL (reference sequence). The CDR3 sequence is CASSQVAGSSYNEQFF. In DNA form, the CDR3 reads TGTGCCAGCAGCCAAGTTGCGGGCAGCTCCTACAATGAGCAGTTCTTC.

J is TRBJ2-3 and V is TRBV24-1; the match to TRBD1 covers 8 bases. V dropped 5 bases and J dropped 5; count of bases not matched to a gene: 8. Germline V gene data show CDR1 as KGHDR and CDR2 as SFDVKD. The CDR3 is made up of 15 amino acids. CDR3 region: CATSGFGQGRDTQYF. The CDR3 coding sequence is TGTGCCACCAGTGGATTCGGACAGGGCAGAGATACGCAGTATTTT.

CDR3 in amino acids: CAWSVQPGTEAFF. The CDR3 coding sequence is TGTGCCTGGAGTGTACAGCCTGGCACTGAAGCTTTCTTT. The chain has TRBV30 and TRBJ1-1; D ambiguous. The CDR3 is 13 amino acids. Looked up from germline, CDR1 is GTSNPN and CDR2 is SVGIG (reference sequence). V lost 0 bases and J 4 bases, leaving 9 bases between the germline ends. Full variable domain (remainder filled in from reference TRBV30 and TRBJ1-1): SQTIHQWPATLVQPVGSPLSLECTVEGTSNPNLYWYRQAAGRGLQLLFYSVGIGQISSEVPQNLSASRPQDRQFILSSKKLLLSDSGFYLCAWSVQPGTEAFFGQGTRLTVV.

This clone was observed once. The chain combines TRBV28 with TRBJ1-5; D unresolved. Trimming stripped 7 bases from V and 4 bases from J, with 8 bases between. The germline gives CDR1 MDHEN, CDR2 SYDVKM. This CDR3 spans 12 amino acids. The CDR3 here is CASNDENQPQHF. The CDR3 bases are TGTGCCAGCAATGACGAGAATCAGCCCCAGCATTTT.

For the CDR3, the DNA is TGTGCCAGCAGTCCGGCGGGGCAGAATTCACCCCTCCACTTT. It yields the protein CASSPAGQNSPLHF. This chain uses TRBV25-1 with TRBJ1-6; the D gene is possibly TRBD1 (5 bases). CDR3 length: 14 amino acids. Trimming took off 5 bases at V and 7 bases at J, with 12 bases between the two ends. Per the germline V gene, CDR1 is MGHDK and CDR2 is SYGVNS.

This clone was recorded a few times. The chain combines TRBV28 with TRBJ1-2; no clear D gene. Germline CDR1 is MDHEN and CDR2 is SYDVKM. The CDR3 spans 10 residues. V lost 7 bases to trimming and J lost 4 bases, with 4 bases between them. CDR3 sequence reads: CASKGYGYTF. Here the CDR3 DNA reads TGTGCCAGCAAGGGCTATGGCTACACCTTC.

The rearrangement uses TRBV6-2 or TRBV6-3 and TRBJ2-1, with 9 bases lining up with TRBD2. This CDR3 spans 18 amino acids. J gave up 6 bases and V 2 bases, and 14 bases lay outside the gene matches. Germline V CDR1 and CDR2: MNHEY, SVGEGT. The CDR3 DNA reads TGTGCCAGCAGTTACCCGTTAGTAGCGGGGGATGGTCGCAATGAGCAGTTCTTC. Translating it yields CASSYPLVAGDGRNEQFF.

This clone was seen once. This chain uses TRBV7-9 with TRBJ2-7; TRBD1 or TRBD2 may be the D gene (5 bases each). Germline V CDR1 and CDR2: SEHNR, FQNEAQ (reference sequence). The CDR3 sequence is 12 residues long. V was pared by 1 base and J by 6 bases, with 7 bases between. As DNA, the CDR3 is TGTGCCAGCAGCTTAGGGGACGGCGAGCAGTACTTC. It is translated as CASSLGDGEQYF. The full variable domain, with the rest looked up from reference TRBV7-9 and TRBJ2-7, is DTGVSQNPRHKITKRGQNVTFRCDPISEHNRLYWYRQTLGQGPEFLTYFQNEAQLEKSRLLSDRFSAERPKGSFSTLEIQRTEQGDSAMYLCASSLGDGEQYFGPGTRLTVT.

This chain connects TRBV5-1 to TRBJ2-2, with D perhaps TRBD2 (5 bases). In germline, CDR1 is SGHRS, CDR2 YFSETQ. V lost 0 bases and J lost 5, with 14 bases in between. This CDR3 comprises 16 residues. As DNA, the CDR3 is TGCGCCAGCAGCTTGGCCGTCCAACGAGGGACCGGGGAGCTGTTTTTT. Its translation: CASSLAVQRGTGELFF.

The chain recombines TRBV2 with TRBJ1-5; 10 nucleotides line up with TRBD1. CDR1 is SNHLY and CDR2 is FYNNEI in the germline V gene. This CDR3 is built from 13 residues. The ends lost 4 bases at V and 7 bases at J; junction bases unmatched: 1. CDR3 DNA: TGTGCCAGCAGTGGGACAGGGGGGCAGCCCCAGCATTTT. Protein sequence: CASSGTGGQPQHF.

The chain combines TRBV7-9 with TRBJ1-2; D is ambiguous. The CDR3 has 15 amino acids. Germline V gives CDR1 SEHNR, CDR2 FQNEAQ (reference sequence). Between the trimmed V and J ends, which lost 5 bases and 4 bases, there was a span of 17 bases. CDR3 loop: CASSPTRSAPYGYTF. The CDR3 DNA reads TGTGCCAGCAGCCCCACCCGGTCAGCGCCCTATGGCTACACCTTC.

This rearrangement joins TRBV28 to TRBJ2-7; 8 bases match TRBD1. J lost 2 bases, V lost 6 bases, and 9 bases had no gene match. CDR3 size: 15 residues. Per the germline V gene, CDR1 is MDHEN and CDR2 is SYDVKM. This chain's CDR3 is CASSRRTGRAYEQYF. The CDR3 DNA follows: TGTGCCAGCAGCCGGAGGACAGGGAGAGCCTACGAGCAGTACTTC.

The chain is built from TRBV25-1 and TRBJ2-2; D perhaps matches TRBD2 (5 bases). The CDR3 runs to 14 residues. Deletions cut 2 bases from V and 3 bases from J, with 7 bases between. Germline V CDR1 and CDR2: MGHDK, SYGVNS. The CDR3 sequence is CASSEGLYTGELFF. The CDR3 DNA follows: TGTGCCAGCAGTGAAGGACTGTACACCGGGGAGCTGTTTTTT.